Listed below are T cell receptor beta chains from one sample, sequenced in a study of shared clonotypes between healthy human individuals. Data came from immunoSEQ multiplex PCR; TCRdb stores just in-frame clones and leaves some out. This sample has 450,000 to 600,000 clones, with about four fifths found just once. Sample: PBMCs. All receptors come from a woman between 40 and 50 years old in good health. Some clones in this sample may be carry-over from other donors' samples. Each CDR3 is given with its conserved first and last residue. The D gene is left open where the match is weak. The size field is filled for only some rows; it gives once, few, many or a size class.

v_call	clone_size	d_call	j_call	cdr3_nt	cdr3_aa
TRBV5-1	many	.	TRBJ1-1	TGCGCCAGCAGCCGAGCATCGGGACCGAGAAACACTGAAGCTTTCTTT	CASSRASGPRNTEAFF
TRBV28	.	TRBD1	TRBJ1-1	TGTGCCAGCAGTGCCCAGACAGGGGGCACTGAAGCTTTCTTT	CASSAQTGGTEAFF
TRBV9	.	.	TRBJ2-7	TGTGCCAGCAGCGTAGACATGGGGCGCGCCTACGAGCAGTACTTC	CASSVDMGRAYEQYF
TRBV30	.	.	TRBJ2-7	TGTGCCTGGAGTCGGACATTCTACGAGCAGTACTTC	CAWSRTFYEQYF
TRBV11-2	.	TRBD2	TRBJ2-3	TGTGCCAGCAGCTTAGGGCATAGCGGGAGCACAGATACGCAGTATTTT	CASSLGHSGSTDTQYF
TRBV10-1	.	.	TRBJ1-3	TGCGCCAGCAGTGGCCCCGGGAGCTCTGGAAACACCATATATTTT	CASSGPGSSGNTIYF
TRBV7-9	many	.	TRBJ2-3	TGTGCCAGCAGCGGAGTACGGGAGACAGATACGCAGTATTTT	CASSGVRETDTQYF
TRBV27	few	TRBD1	TRBJ1-1	TGTGCCAGCAGTCTCCGACAGGGCCTTGAAGCTTTCTTT	CASSLRQGLEAFF
TRBV4-2	.	TRBD2	TRBJ2-5	TGTGCCATCTCAACGGGACTAGCGGAAGAGCAGTACTTC	CAISTGLAEEQYF
TRBV4-1	.	.	TRBJ2-7	TGCGCCAGCAGCCACCTAGGTTCCTACGAGCAGTACTTC	CASSHLGSYEQYF
TRBV18	.	.	TRBJ1-4	TGTGCCAGCTCACGGGCACAGGGTTCTAATGAAAAACTGTTTTTT	CASSRAQGSNEKLFF
TRBV30	.	.	TRBJ1-4	TGTGCCTGGAATAGCGGCAGGCCTAATGAAAAACTGTTTTTT	CAWNSGRPNEKLFF
TRBV28	.	TRBD2	TRBJ2-3	TGTGCCAGCAGTTTAATAGCGGGGGCAAGCACAGATACGCAGTATTTT	CASSLIAGASTDTQYF
TRBV7-8	.	.	TRBJ2-3	TGTGCCAGCAGCCAAGGGGGGCGCACAGATACGCAGTATTTT	CASSQGGRTDTQYF
TRBV15	.	.	TRBJ1-1	TGTGCCACCAGCAGAGATCGGATGGGGGAAAGGGCTTTCTTT	CATSRDRMGERAFF
TRBV11-2	.	.	TRBJ2-2	TGTGCCAGCAGCTTATCTTGGAGCCCCGGGGAGCTGTTTTTT	CASSLSWSPGELFF
TRBV7-2	.	TRBD1	TRBJ2-3	TGTGCCAGCAGCTTACTTGCGGGACAGGGCACAGATACGCAGTATTTT	CASSLLAGQGTDTQYF